This T cell receptor beta chain was observed in a study of lymphopenia after photon versus proton radiotherapy. General study points: Better survival with proton therapy was suggested as possible, not demonstrated. Oligoclonal CD8+ Temra expansion after nadir drove photon patients' diversity drop. Relative stability marked proton patients; photon patients lost diversity and naive cells. Larger post-nadir TCR diversity loss correlated inversely with survival in deceased patients.

Germline CDR1 and CDR2: MNHNS and SASEGT. With 0 bases clipped from V and 7 bases from J, the junction kept 3 bases outside the gene matches. The CDR3 runs 15 residues. In the case of this clone: Antigen: not known.

The repertoire was sequenced with immunoSEQ multiplex PCR; TCRdb's copy has only in-frame clones and lacks some. The profile shows roughly 45,000 clones, over 75% of them singletons. This chain uses TRBV6-1 with TRBJ1-6, with 7 bases identical to TRBD1. This sequence originates from a man in his forties with gastric cancer. The sample here was peripheral blood, taken from a patient treated with photon-based radiotherapy. The CDR3, as DNA: TGTGCCAGCAGTGAAGCGCAGGGGGTGAATTCACCCCTCCACTTT. Amino acids: CASSEAQGVNSPLHF.